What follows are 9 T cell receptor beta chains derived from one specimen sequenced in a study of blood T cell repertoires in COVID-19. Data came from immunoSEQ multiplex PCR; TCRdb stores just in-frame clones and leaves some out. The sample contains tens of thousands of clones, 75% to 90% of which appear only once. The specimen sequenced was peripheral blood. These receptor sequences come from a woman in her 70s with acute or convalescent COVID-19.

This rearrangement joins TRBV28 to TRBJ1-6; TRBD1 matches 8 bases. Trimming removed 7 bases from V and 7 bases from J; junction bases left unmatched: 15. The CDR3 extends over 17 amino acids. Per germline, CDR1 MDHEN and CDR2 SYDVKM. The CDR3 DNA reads TGTGCCAGCACTAGGCAGGGGGCGGGGGTAGGGAATTCACCCCTCCACTTT. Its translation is CASTRQGAGVGNSPLHF.

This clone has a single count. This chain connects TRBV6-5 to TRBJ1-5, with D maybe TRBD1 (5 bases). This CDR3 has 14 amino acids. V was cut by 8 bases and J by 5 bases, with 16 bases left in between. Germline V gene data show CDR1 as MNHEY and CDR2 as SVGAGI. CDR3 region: CASGGGTSHQPQHF. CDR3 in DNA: TGTGCCAGCGGGGGGGGGACCTCTCATCAGCCCCAGCATTTT.

The CDR3 sequence is CASSEPGQGRDTQYF. The DNA for the CDR3 is TGTGCCAGCAGTGAACCGGGACAGGGAAGAGATACGCAGTATTTT. The rearrangement links TRBV6-1 to TRBJ2-3, with 9 bases identical to TRBD1. Germline V lookup: CDR1 MNHNS, CDR2 SASEGT. There are 15 residues in the CDR3. Losses at the gene ends were 2 bases for V and 5 bases for J; bases not matched to a gene: 5.

This CDR3 reads CATSRERLAGDMQETQYF. The CDR3, as DNA: TGTGCCACCAGCAGAGAGAGACTAGCGGGGGATATGCAAGAGACCCAGTACTTC. The V gene is TRBV15, the J gene TRBJ2-5; 12 bases agree with TRBD2. The CDR3 extends over 18 amino acids. V lost 0 bases and J lost 2; bases outside the gene matches: 7. Germline assignment: CDR1 LNHNV and CDR2 YYDKDF (reference sequence). Full variable domain (outside the CDR3, taken from reference TRBV15 and TRBJ2-5): DAMVIQNPRYQVTQFGKPVTLSCSQTLNHNVMYWYQQKSSQAPKLLFHYYDKDFNNEADTPDNFQSRRPNTSFCFLDIRSPGLGDTAMYLCATSRERLAGDMQETQYFGPGTRLLVL.

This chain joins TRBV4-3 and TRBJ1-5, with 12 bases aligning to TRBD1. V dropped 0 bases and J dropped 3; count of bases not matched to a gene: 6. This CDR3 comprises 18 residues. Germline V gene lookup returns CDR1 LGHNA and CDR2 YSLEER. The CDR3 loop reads CASSQEGGQGAINQPQHF. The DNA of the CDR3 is TGCGCCAGCAGCCAAGAAGGGGGACAGGGGGCGATCAATCAGCCCCAGCATTTT.

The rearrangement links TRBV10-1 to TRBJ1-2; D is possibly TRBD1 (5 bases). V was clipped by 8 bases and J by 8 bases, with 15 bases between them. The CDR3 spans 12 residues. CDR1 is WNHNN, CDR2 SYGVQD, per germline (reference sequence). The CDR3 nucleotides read TGCGCCAGCCAACCCCCAGGGTGCGGCTACACCTTC. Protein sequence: CASQPPGCGYTF.

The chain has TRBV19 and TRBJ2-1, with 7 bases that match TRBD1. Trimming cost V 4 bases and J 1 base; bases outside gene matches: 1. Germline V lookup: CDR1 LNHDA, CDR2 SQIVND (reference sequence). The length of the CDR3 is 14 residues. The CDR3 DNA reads TGTGCCAGTAGTAGGGGACAGTCCTACAATGAGCAGTTCTTC. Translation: CASSRGQSYNEQFF.

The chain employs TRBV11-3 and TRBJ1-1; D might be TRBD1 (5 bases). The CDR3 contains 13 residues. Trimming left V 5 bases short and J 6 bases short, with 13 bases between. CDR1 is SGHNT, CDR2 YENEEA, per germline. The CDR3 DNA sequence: TGTGCCAGCAGCCCCCCGACAGTCGCTGAAGCTTTCTTT. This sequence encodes CASSPPTVAEAFF.

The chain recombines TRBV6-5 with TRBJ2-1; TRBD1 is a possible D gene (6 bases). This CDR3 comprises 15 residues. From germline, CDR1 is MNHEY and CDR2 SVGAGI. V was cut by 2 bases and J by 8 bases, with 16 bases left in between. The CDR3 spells CASSYGRGPLDEQFF. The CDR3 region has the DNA TGTGCCAGCAGTTACGGCAGGGGTCCCCTAGATGAGCAGTTCTTC.